Detailed here is one T cell receptor beta chain. Its antigen remains unidentified. The data were obtained in a study of CD8 T cells in ankylosing spondylitis. Study conclusions and caveats: CD8+ by phenotype, disease-linked clones were relatively rare in peripheral blood. Reportedly, significant enrichment of disease-linked clones occurred in matched ankylosing spondylitis synovial fluid. Among TCR beta sequences, a motif of under ten highly homologous variants appeared characteristic of ankylosing spondylitis blood.

Quantitative 5'-RACE was performed with molecular barcodes, and it yielded the TCR beta libraries. TCRdb itself ran the 5' RACE reads through MiXCR, one entry per CDR3 protein. The sample holds about 220,000 distinct CDR3 sequences, roughly 26% seen once. CDR1 ENHRY and CDR2 SYGVKD come from the germline V gene. The CDR3 covers 16 residues. The ends lost 0 bases at V and 2 bases at J; junction bases unmatched: 7. Sequencing was carried out using blood, either unsorted or a sorted T cell fraction (not recorded which). The clonotype comes from a male donor with ankylosing spondylitis or in good health (not recorded which). The chain carries TRBV10-3 and TRBJ2-7; 7 nucleotides line up with TRBD2. CDR3: CAISESGGGRTYEQYF. The CDR3, as DNA: TGTGCCATCAGTGAGTCGGGGGGAGGGAGAACCTACGAGCAGTACTTC.